This T cell receptor beta chain was profiled in a study of vaccination effects on CD4 cells after COVID-19. This clone was recorded only once. Its antigen is still unknown. Broader study findings: Within healthy vaccinees, only 1 of 255 vaccine-induced clones displayed cross-reactivity with common cold coronaviruses. The study found marked clonal contraction of infection- and vaccine-induced clones late after vaccination.

Expansion with viral peptide pools was applied to antigen-specific CD4+ T cells by the ViraFEST assay prior to sequencing. Following culture for about ten days, CD4+ T cells were isolated. Each participant received a vaccine that was either BNT162b2 or mRNA-1273, given as two doses. Half-medium replacement with IL-2 medium occurred on days 3 and 7. Germline lookup yields CDR1 KGHSH and CDR2 LQKENI. The ends lost 4 bases at V and 0 bases at J; junction bases unmatched: 7. This CDR3 comprises 18 residues. Profiled with immunoSEQ multiplex PCR; TCRdb holds only in-frame clones, not every one. Among tens of thousands of clones listed, 73% were seen once.

The material sequenced was CD4+ T cells from PBMCs cultured with HCoV-229E spike peptides, taken after COVID-19 vaccination. The TCR comes from a human donor who received a COVID-19 vaccine. The J gene is TRBJ1-5, the V gene TRBV18; TRBD1 aligns across 12 bases. The CDR3 DNA is TGTGCCAGCTCACAGGGACAGGGGGCGCGATCTAGCAATCAGCCCCAGCATTTT. Amino acids: CASSQGQGARSSNQPQHF.